This is a list of T cell receptor beta chains from one sample in a study of T cell therapy after organ transplantation. Here immunoSEQ multiplex PCR was the method, and the copy in TCRdb shows in-frame clones only, minus some. The data hold tens of thousands of clones, with less than 95% observed a single time. For these receptors, no antigen is known. The sample consisted of CD8+ T cells from blood, taken before autologous CMV-specific T cell therapy. These receptor sequences come from a human patient who had received a solid organ transplant and had CMV disease. The CDR3 runs from the conserved cysteine through the conserved F or W. Fields, in order: D gene, V gene, J gene, clone size, CDR3 DNA, CDR3 protein. A D gene is named only where the DNA matches it firmly. Not every row has a clone size; where given, it reads once, few, many or a size class.

d_gene: NA
v_gene: TRBV6-5
j_gene: TRBJ2-1
abundance: NA
CDR3nt: TGTGCCAGCAGTTACAGGGATAGCGATGAGCAGTTCTTC
CDR3aa: CASSYRDSDEQFF

d_gene: NA
v_gene: TRBV4-1
j_gene: TRBJ1-1
abundance: NA
CDR3nt: TGCGCCAGCAGCCAAGATCCGAGGCGTGGGACTGAAGCTTTCTTT
CDR3aa: CASSQDPRRGTEAFF

d_gene: NA
v_gene: TRBV7-8
j_gene: TRBJ1-5
abundance: NA
CDR3nt: TGTGCCAGCAGCTTACAGGGTGAAATATATCAGCCCCAGCATTTT
CDR3aa: CASSLQGEIYQPQHF

d_gene: TRBD2
v_gene: TRBV11-2
j_gene: TRBJ2-7
abundance: once
CDR3nt: TGTGCCAGCAACCCCTACTTGGGACTAGCGGGAAAGTCCCACGAGCAGTACTTC
CDR3aa: CASNPYLGLAGKSHEQYF

d_gene: NA
v_gene: TRBV29-1
j_gene: TRBJ2-3
abundance: NA
CDR3nt: TGCAGCGTTGAAAGGGTGGGACCCACAGATACGCAGTATTTT
CDR3aa: CSVERVGPTDTQYF

d_gene: TRBD1
v_gene: TRBV5-4
j_gene: TRBJ2-1
abundance: NA
CDR3nt: TGTGCCAGCAGCTTGACAGGGGGTAATGAGCAGTTCTTC
CDR3aa: CASSLTGGNEQFF

d_gene: NA
v_gene: TRBV11-1
j_gene: TRBJ2-6
abundance: NA
CDR3nt: TGTGCCAGCAGCTCAGGCCTCTCTGGGGCCAACGTCCTGACTTTC
CDR3aa: CASSSGLSGANVLTF

d_gene: TRBD1
v_gene: TRBV4-1
j_gene: TRBJ2-7
abundance: NA
CDR3nt: TGCGCCAGCAGCCACGGACAGGGGACCCACTCCTACGAGCAGTACTTC
CDR3aa: CASSHGQGTHSYEQYF

d_gene: NA
v_gene: TRBV29-1
j_gene: TRBJ2-7
abundance: NA
CDR3nt: TGCAGCGTTGGTACAGGTGGTTCGTACGAGCAGTACTTC
CDR3aa: CSVGTGGSYEQYF

d_gene: TRBD1
v_gene: TRBV5-3
j_gene: TRBJ2-1
abundance: NA
CDR3nt: TGTGCCAGAAGCGTCCCGGGACAGGGAATGAATGAGCAGTTCTTC
CDR3aa: CARSVPGQGMNEQFF

d_gene: NA
v_gene: TRBV10-3
j_gene: TRBJ1-3
abundance: NA
CDR3nt: TGTGCCATCACCGGGGGGAGGCCCTCTGGAGGAAACACCATATATTTT
CDR3aa: CAITGGRPSGGNTIYF

d_gene: NA
v_gene: TRBV4-3
j_gene: TRBJ1-6
abundance: NA
CDR3nt: TGCGCCAGCAGCCAAGTGGGGAATGCTAATTCACCCCTCCACTTT
CDR3aa: CASSQVGNANSPLHF

d_gene: TRBD1
v_gene: TRBV7-8
j_gene: TRBJ2-2
abundance: NA
CDR3nt: TGTGCCAGCAGCTTACCCGAGGACAGGGGGGACACCGGGGAGCTGTTTTTT
CDR3aa: CASSLPEDRGDTGELFF

d_gene: TRBD1
v_gene: TRBV25-1
j_gene: TRBJ1-1
abundance: NA
CDR3nt: TGTGCCACCAGGACAGGGATGAACACTGAAGCTTTCTTT
CDR3aa: CATRTGMNTEAFF

d_gene: NA
v_gene: TRBV6-5
j_gene: TRBJ1-2
abundance: NA
CDR3nt: TGTGCCAGCAGTTACTCGCAGACTACTCCCTATGGCTACACCTTC
CDR3aa: CASSYSQTTPYGYTF

d_gene: NA
v_gene: TRBV12-5
j_gene: TRBJ1-5
abundance: NA
CDR3nt: TGTGCTAGTGGTCCCGGGGTTGTTGGCAATCAGCCCCAGCATTTT
CDR3aa: CASGPGVVGNQPQHF

d_gene: TRBD2
v_gene: TRBV27
j_gene: TRBJ2-7
abundance: NA
CDR3nt: TGTGCCAGCACCCTCCGGGGGGGATCCTACGAGCAGTACTTC
CDR3aa: CASTLRGGSYEQYF

d_gene: TRBD1
v_gene: TRBV11-2
j_gene: TRBJ1-2
abundance: NA
CDR3nt: TGTGCCAGCAGCTTAGAGTGGGGACAGAACTATGGCTACACCTTC
CDR3aa: CASSLEWGQNYGYTF

d_gene: NA
v_gene: TRBV6-5
j_gene: TRBJ2-5
abundance: NA
CDR3nt: TGTGCCAGCAGTTATAGTGGGGGTCGGGAGACCCAGTACTTC
CDR3aa: CASSYSGGRETQYF

d_gene: TRBD2
v_gene: TRBV18
j_gene: TRBJ2-2
abundance: NA
CDR3nt: TGTGCCAGCTCACCGAATGATGGGCTAGCGGATACCGGGGAGCTGTTTTTT
CDR3aa: CASSPNDGLADTGELFF

d_gene: NA
v_gene: TRBV11-2
j_gene: TRBJ2-7
abundance: NA
CDR3nt: TGTGCCAGCAGCTTAGGGCCCTCCCTCGCGAGAGGACCCTACGAGCAGTACTTC
CDR3aa: CASSLGPSLARGPYEQYF

d_gene: TRBD1
v_gene: TRBV30
j_gene: TRBJ2-7
abundance: NA
CDR3nt: TGTGCCTGGAGGGATGACAGGGCCACCTACGAGCAGTACTTC
CDR3aa: CAWRDDRATYEQYF

d_gene: TRBD2
v_gene: TRBV11-2
j_gene: TRBJ2-7
abundance: NA
CDR3nt: TGTGCCAGCAGCTTAGATCTAGGACTAGCGACCACCTACGAGCAGTACTTC
CDR3aa: CASSLDLGLATTYEQYF

d_gene: NA
v_gene: TRBV11-2
j_gene: TRBJ2-1
abundance: once
CDR3nt: TGTGCCAGCAGCTTGTCGGGGGGCGACAATGAGCAGTTCTTC
CDR3aa: CASSLSGGDNEQFF

d_gene: NA
v_gene: TRBV7-9
j_gene: TRBJ2-4
abundance: NA
CDR3nt: TGTGCCAGCAGCTTAGGGGGGGACACCGACCTTAAAAACATTCAGTACTTC
CDR3aa: CASSLGGDTDLKNIQYF

d_gene: NA
v_gene: TRBV10-3
j_gene: TRBJ2-5
abundance: NA
CDR3nt: TGTGCCATCAGTGAGTTCGGCGGCGGGGAGACCCAGTACTTC
CDR3aa: CAISEFGGGETQYF

d_gene: NA
v_gene: TRBV2
j_gene: TRBJ1-5
abundance: few
CDR3nt: TGTGCCAGCACCCTTGGGGCAGTTAGCAATCAGCCCCAGCATTTT
CDR3aa: CASTLGAVSNQPQHF

d_gene: TRBD1
v_gene: TRBV6-4
j_gene: TRBJ2-3
abundance: NA
CDR3nt: TGTGCCAGCAGTCGTGGGACAGGCCACACAGATACGCAGTATTTT
CDR3aa: CASSRGTGHTDTQYF

d_gene: NA
v_gene: TRBV15
j_gene: TRBJ2-7
abundance: NA
CDR3nt: TGTGCCACCAGCAGAGACAGTTATGGGCCCCCCTACGAGCAGTACTTC
CDR3aa: CATSRDSYGPPYEQYF

d_gene: NA
v_gene: TRBV11-2
j_gene: TRBJ1-5
abundance: NA
CDR3nt: TGTGCCAGCAGCTTAGGACAGGGCAATCAGCCCCAGCATTTT
CDR3aa: CASSLGQGNQPQHF

d_gene: NA
v_gene: TRBV27
j_gene: TRBJ1-5
abundance: NA
CDR3nt: TGTGCCACCAACCCACAGGGCTATGGCAATCAGCCCCAGCATTTT
CDR3aa: CATNPQGYGNQPQHF

d_gene: NA
v_gene: TRBV4-3
j_gene: TRBJ2-1
abundance: once
CDR3nt: TGCGCCAGCAGCCCAAAGGAAGGGTCGAGCCGTCTCGGTGAGCAGTTCTTC
CDR3aa: CASSPKEGSSRLGEQFF

d_gene: NA
v_gene: TRBV11-2
j_gene: TRBJ2-3
abundance: NA
CDR3nt: TGTGCCAGCAGCCCGACCCCGGCTAGCCACGCAGACGATACGCAGTATTTT
CDR3aa: CASSPTPASHADDTQYF

d_gene: TRBD1
v_gene: TRBV4-1
j_gene: TRBJ1-1
abundance: NA
CDR3nt: TGCGCCAGCAGCTTCCGACAGGGCCGAACAGGGGCGGACACTGAAGCTTTCTTT
CDR3aa: CASSFRQGRTGADTEAFF

d_gene: NA
v_gene: TRBV6-6
j_gene: TRBJ2-7
abundance: NA
CDR3nt: TGTGCCAGCAGTGGTGGGGGAGTACCATCCTACGAGCAGTACTTC
CDR3aa: CASSGGGVPSYEQYF

d_gene: NA
v_gene: TRBV6-5
j_gene: TRBJ1-1
abundance: NA
CDR3nt: TGTGCCAGCAGTTATCGACAGGTTAACACTGAAGCTTTCTTT
CDR3aa: CASSYRQVNTEAFF

d_gene: NA
v_gene: TRBV19
j_gene: TRBJ2-1
abundance: NA
CDR3nt: TGTGCCAGTAGTATTTTTACGTGGGTGGATGAGCAGTTCTTC
CDR3aa: CASSIFTWVDEQFF

d_gene: TRBD2
v_gene: TRBV4-2
j_gene: TRBJ2-7
abundance: NA
CDR3nt: TGTGCCAGCAGCCAAGAGTCCGGGAGGCCTTCCTACGAGCAGTACTTC
CDR3aa: CASSQESGRPSYEQYF

d_gene: NA
v_gene: TRBV30
j_gene: TRBJ1-2
abundance: NA
CDR3nt: TGTGCCTGGAGTCTTAGTGGGGTGTCTGGCTACACCTTC
CDR3aa: CAWSLSGVSGYTF

d_gene: TRBD1
v_gene: TRBV7-8
j_gene: TRBJ2-2
abundance: NA
CDR3nt: TGTGCCAGCAGCGTCCAGGGGGCCCCGACCGGGGAGCTGTTTTTT
CDR3aa: CASSVQGAPTGELFF

d_gene: NA
v_gene: TRBV19
j_gene: TRBJ2-7
abundance: NA
CDR3nt: TGTGCCAGTAGTATTCCAATGGGGGCGTCGAACTACGAGCAGTACTTC
CDR3aa: CASSIPMGASNYEQYF

d_gene: NA
v_gene: TRBV11-2
j_gene: TRBJ1-6
abundance: NA
CDR3nt: TGTGCCAGCAGCTCTGCGGGGGGGGCTTCACCCCTCCACTTT
CDR3aa: CASSSAGGASPLHF

d_gene: NA
v_gene: TRBV7-9
j_gene: TRBJ1-2
abundance: NA
CDR3nt: TGTGCCAGCAGCTTAGATTTCGGGGTGGACTACACCTTC
CDR3aa: CASSLDFGVDYTF

d_gene: NA
v_gene: TRBV6-5
j_gene: TRBJ1-1
abundance: once
CDR3nt: TGTGCCAGCAGTTGGGGTAGAGGGGTCACTGAAGCTTTCTTT
CDR3aa: CASSWGRGVTEAFF

d_gene: NA
v_gene: TRBV27
j_gene: TRBJ1-1
abundance: NA
CDR3nt: TGTGCCAGCAGTTTATCCTCCCTAGGCAGGGAAGCTTTCTTT
CDR3aa: CASSLSSLGREAFF

d_gene: TRBD1
v_gene: TRBV9
j_gene: TRBJ1-1
abundance: NA
CDR3nt: TGTGCCAGCAGCGAGACAGGGGGCTACACTGAAGCTTTCTTT
CDR3aa: CASSETGGYTEAFF

d_gene: NA
v_gene: TRBV7-9
j_gene: TRBJ2-4
abundance: NA
CDR3nt: TGTGCCAGCAGCTTAGCCACAGAAAACATTCAGTACTTC
CDR3aa: CASSLATENIQYF